This T cell receptor beta chain was sequenced in a study of cytomegalovirus exposure and HLA in healthy donors (dated by TCRdb to between 2016 and 2019). Study-wide context: An earlier analysis of roughly 570 of the donors reported 276 Gb of sequence data and 95 million to 130 million unique TCR beta sequences obtained from 180 million or so T cells. An early release covering over 500 HLA-typed donors comprised approximately 300 gigabases of sequencing data and tens of millions of unique TCR sequences. Among the approximately 400 genotyped donors, approximately 81% belonged to the genetic ancestry cluster associated with self-reported Caucasian donors. The study was designed to test whether signatures of past pathogen exposure could be identified by cataloging public T cell receptors. The T cell repertoires of 666 subjects were profiled by immunosequencing and related to cytomegalovirus serostatus. A separate validation cohort of 100 to 150 different subjects was used in addition to the approximately 610-subject first cohort. High-throughput TCR immunosequencing, statistical association of individual TCRs with disease status, and machine learning were combined to predict cytomegalovirus infection status. A later analysis re-analyzed previously published TCR beta repertoires from about 730 donors and added high-resolution HLA genotyping to study TCR occurrence patterns. In the later analysis, no new phenotypic data were used to find candidate immune exposures; instead, reliance was placed on TCR beta sequences and their occurrence across donors. In an earlier analysis of several hundred of the donors, high-throughput TCR beta sequencing was used to judge whether each TCR beta V gene segment behaved as functional or pseudogenic. Donor age, sex, ethnicity and CMV serostatus were collected together with the repertoire data. In a later genetic analysis, genome-wide SNP genotypes for about three fifths of the roughly 670 donors were used, and that subset was treated as a discovery cohort. All discovery cohort repertoires had been generated on a single sequencing platform. HLA typing covered class I and class II loci at four-digit resolution. Typing coverage differed by locus: A, B, C, DRB1 and DQB1 were typed in about 620-640 donors, DQA1 in roughly 510, DPA1 in 600 to 610, and DPB1 in approximately 450. Roughly five DR-DQ haplotypes were handled as single units for association and clustering because linkage in the cohort was strong. On average, over 200,000 unique TCR beta nucleotide sequences were sequenced per donor among 398 genotyped donors of the cohort, with roughly a sixth of those sequences being non-productive. Study-level results and caveats: Because the 87-base-pair reads could not distinguish some IMGT-functional V segments, including TRBV6-2 and TRBV6-3, those segments were excluded. The classifier was reported to diagnose cytomegalovirus status with high specificity and sensitivity in both the original and validation cohorts. It was suggested by the authors that the approach could potentially be generalized to other disease states and immunological phenotypes. Roughly uniform sequencing depth across donors was assumed in presence/absence analyses, although this assumption may not hold. A cluster of highly shared sequence variants was judged likely to represent a technical artifact of the sequencing pipeline. The only immune exposure information available for the cohort was CMV serostatus. In a later genetic analysis, fewer N-insertions in productive TCRs were reported among donors in an Asian-associated ancestry cluster than the roughly 700-donor mean. When HLA alleles, especially DR and DQ, strongly co-occurred, TCR associations were difficult to assign to individual alleles. A later analysis found that HLA-associated TCR beta chains were more clonally expanded and had lower generation probabilities than equally common non-associated chains. Across donors, most TCR sequences were observed very rarely, whereas some public TCRs were present in many individuals. In an earlier analysis of 587 of the donors, most TCR beta V segments appeared in productive rearrangements about 87% or about 30% of the time, broadly matching IMGT annotations. In a later analysis, TCR association rates were found to vary across HLA loci, with the most associated TCRs seen for DRB1 alleles and the fewest for HLA-C alleles. In the study, about 150 TCR beta chains were listed as associated with cytomegalovirus. A further reported finding was that TCR beta sequences accurately predicted the HLA-A and HLA-B alleles for most subjects in the first cohort. This cohort had only TCR beta chains sequenced, and the lack of alpha or paired-chain data limited which features could be detected. A later genetic analysis associated a missense DCLRE1C variant with V-gene and J-gene trimming of TCR beta chains, and an independent cohort replicated the association. In a later analysis, most CMV-associated TCR beta chains were found to appear HLA-restricted, with HLA associations seemingly driven largely by CMV exposure. Correlated functional status among segregating V segments might be attributable to linkage disequilibrium, but an unknown experimental factor could not be ruled out. Approximately 16 rarely observed V segments, including chromosome 9 orphons, were excluded from the earlier analysis of 550 to 700 of the donors because counts were too low. According to a later analysis, parvovirus B19, influenza, CMV and Epstein-Barr virus appeared linked to several top co-occurrence clusters. Because HLA typing was unavailable for some donors at each locus, only the typed subset was used in association tests. In vitro tests confirmed that a few of the cytomegalovirus-associated TCR beta chains recognize cytomegalovirus antigens. A later analysis associated approximately 17,000 TCR beta sequences with specific HLA alleles at a false discovery rate of 0.05.

Reading from cysteine to phenylalanine, the CDR3 counts 18 amino acids. Only the CDR3 DNA is retained, 54 bases long and in frame from the first base. Based on the germline V gene (reference sequence), the CDR1 and CDR2 sequences are MNHEY and SMNVEV. At the junction V is shortened by 10 bases and J by 2 bases; bases outside the gene matches: 21. As regards this clone: This clone's antigen is unknown. Base qualities are not provided; no much larger clone lies one nucleotide away.

In total, 630 or so healthy bone marrow donors made up the cohort. Cohort members were all nominally healthy when sampled, although unrecorded immune exposures were likely present. The donor tested CMV seronegative, placing the donor among the approximately 400 seronegative members of the cohort. Every donor gave a peripheral blood sample, and the peripheral blood mononuclear cells from that sample were used for TCR beta sequencing. Genomic DNA extraction from the blood cell samples was performed with the Qiagen DNeasy Blood Extraction Kit. Libraries came from the immunoSEQ multiplex PCR assay. For the multiplex PCR, a mixture combining 60 forward primers for TCR Vbeta segments and 13 reverse primers for TCR Jbeta segments was used. The CDR3 region of rearranged TCR beta genes was amplified from genomic DNA by a multiplex PCR assay. The amplified TCR beta libraries were sequenced on the Illumina HiSeq System as 87-base-pair reads. Under the source paper's analysis protocol: A later analysis counted about 80 million unique TCR beta chains across the 550 to 700 repertoires, and around 9.9 million of these chains were shared by at least two donors. Raw reads were error-corrected and collapsed into unique sequences with a nearest-neighbor algorithm that merged closely related sequences to remove PCR and sequencing errors. CDR3 sequences were aligned to IMGT reference sequences to assign V, D and J gene segments. For a sequence to be retained, at least a six-nucleotide match to both a V gene segment and a J gene segment was required. Rearrangements were called productive when the CDR3 lacked stop codons and stayed in frame with V and J; all others were non-productive. Following IMGT convention, CDR3 was defined as the stretch from the second conserved V-encoded cysteine to the conserved J-encoded phenylalanine. In an earlier analysis of more than 550 of the donors, sequences lacking an unambiguous match to a single V gene segment were excluded. In an earlier analysis of about 590 of the donors, a V segment was called functional when productive rearrangements were above 56.7%, and segregating when the standard deviation between donors exceeded 5%. A statistical classification framework was built to diagnose cytomegalovirus status from the catalog of TCR beta chain sequences. A later analysis assigned V and J genes by comparing TCR nucleotide sequences with IMGT/GENE-DB human TR gene sequences. Using the TCRdist pipeline, a later analysis assigned CDR3 sequences along with most-parsimonious VDJ recombination scenarios. In a later analysis, each TCR beta chain was defined by its CDR3 amino acid sequence together with its V-gene family, and reads without a unique V-gene family were excluded. In a later analysis, approximately 590 highly shared, low-generation-probability nucleotide sequences were removed to address suspected cross-contamination and a sequencing artifact. In a later analysis, a clonal expansion index for each public chain was calculated from normalized within-repertoire ranks of inferred template counts. A later analysis computed generation probabilities with a VDJ recombination model fitted to out-of-frame rearrangements, and checked the results against IGoR. A later analysis scored TCR-TCR, TCR-HLA and TCR-CMV co-occurrence with hypergeometric tests, applying a repertoire-size bias correction to TCR pairs. In a later analysis, false discovery rates were estimated by permuting HLA or CMV assignments 20 times. In a later analysis, co-occurring TCRs were grouped with DBSCAN, and TCRdist sequence similarity was added when clustering was performed within HLA-allele-positive subsets. Co-occurrence clustering excluded repertoires with fewer than 30,000 or more than 120,000 public chains, plus five with anomalous nucleotide sharing. TCRdb took over this immuneACCESS table, retaining in-frame rearrangements with V and J assigned. Such tables are incomplete; in checked studies, under half of the missing clones stem from an unresolved V gene, and the remainder is unexplained. Clonal size and the V and J genes are those of that table, whereas D and trimming came from the DNA. Here the sample has over 85,000 clones; 67% occur a single time. The ten largest clonotypes hold approximately 2.1% of the sample.

The chain is encoded by TRBV27 joined to TRBJ2-3, and 7 junctional nucleotides match TRBD2. The TCR was taken from a young man in good health and CMV-seronegative. Sample: PBMCs. The CDR3 here reads CATALFTGGLENTDTQYF. The nucleotides are TGTGCCACCGCGTTATTTACGGGGGGTCTTGAAAACACAGATACGCAGTATTTT.